Listed below are T cell receptor beta chains from one sample, sequenced in a study of shared clonotypes between healthy human individuals. Sequenced by immunoSEQ multiplex PCR; TCRdb stores in-frame clones only, minus some. Of approximately 2.3 million clones listed, about 92% are singletons. Material for sequencing was naive CD4+ T cells from PBMCs. The receptors shown here come from a man aged 18 to 30 in good health. Some clones in this sample may be carry-over from other donors' samples. The CDR3 runs from the conserved cysteine through the conserved F or W. D genes are given only for firm matches. Clone size is not always given. Where it is, it says once, few, many or a class for expanded clones.

j_gene	d_gene	v_gene	abundance	CDR3aa	CDR3nt
TRBJ1-2	.	TRBV5-6	.	CASIKLVRGLNYGYTF	TGTGCCAGCATCAAGCTTGTACGGGGGCTCAACTATGGCTACACCTTC
TRBJ1-2	.	TRBV7-2	.	CASSLGGGPFNYGYTF	TGTGCCAGCAGCTTAGGAGGGGGACCATTCAACTATGGCTACACCTTC
TRBJ1-5	.	TRBV2	few	CAYGGDDQPQHF	TGTGCCTACGGAGGGGATGATCAGCCCCAGCATTTT
TRBJ1-1	.	TRBV7-3	.	CASSLTRDSRPAFF	TGTGCCAGCAGCTTAACACGGGACTCTCGGCCGGCTTTCTTT
TRBJ2-1	TRBD1	TRBV25-1	.	CASSASGTGAYNEQFF	TGTGCCAGCAGTGCTTCCGGGACAGGGGCCTACAATGAGCAGTTCTTC
TRBJ1-4	TRBD1	TRBV10-3	.	CAISASGTGEGEKLFF	TGTGCCATCAGTGCGTCAGGGACAGGGGAGGGTGAAAAACTGTTTTTT
TRBJ2-1	TRBD1	TRBV12-5	.	CASGTGTGGNEQFF	TGTGCTAGTGGAACCGGGACAGGGGGGAATGAGCAGTTCTTC
TRBJ2-2	.	TRBV5-1	few	CASSLGADTGELFF	TGCGCCAGCAGCTTGGGGGCTGACACCGGGGAGCTGTTTTTT
TRBJ2-1	.	TRBV5-1	.	CASSPSQRPSSYNEQFF	TGCGCCAGCAGCCCCTCTCAGCGACCCAGCTCCTACAATGAGCAGTTCTTC
TRBJ2-1	.	TRBV5-1	.	CASSLGGSEQFF	TGCGCCAGCAGCTTGGGGGGTTCGGAGCAGTTCTTC
TRBJ2-7	TRBD2	TRBV7-3	.	CASSLGGLAEYEQYF	TGTGCCAGCAGCTTAGGGGGACTAGCAGAGTACGAGCAGTACTTC
TRBJ2-7	TRBD2	TRBV7-2	.	CASSLARPSGSYEQYF	TGTGCCAGCAGCTTAGCGAGGCCTAGCGGGAGCTACGAGCAGTACTTC
TRBJ2-1	TRBD2	TRBV13	.	CASSFSREKNEQFF	TGTGCCAGCAGCTTTTCGCGGGAGAAAAATGAGCAGTTCTTC
TRBJ1-5	.	TRBV27	few	CASSLRGAGNQPQHF	TGTGCCAGCAGTTTGCGGGGGGCGGGCAATCAGCCCCAGCATTTT
TRBJ2-3	TRBD2	TRBV27	.	CASSSPHSGRSTDTQYF	TGTGCCAGCAGTTCGCCCCATAGCGGGAGAAGCACAGATACGCAGTATTTT
TRBJ2-3	TRBD2	TRBV4-1	once	CASSQDPGGRAPDTQYF	TGCGCCAGCAGCCAAGATCCGGGCGGGAGGGCACCCGATACGCAGTATTTT
TRBJ1-2	.	TRBV30	.	CAWSINYGYTF	TGTGCCTGGAGCATAAACTATGGCTACACCTTC
TRBJ1-1	.	TRBV27	.	CASSLSRIPQGTEAFF	TGTGCCAGCAGTTTGTCGAGAATTCCCCAGGGCACTGAAGCTTTCTTT
TRBJ1-5	.	TRBV7-2	few	CASSSRGQPQHF	TGTGCCAGCAGCTCCCGGGGACAGCCCCAGCATTTT
TRBJ2-7	TRBD1	TRBV5-1	.	CASKPTGGSIYEQYF	TGCGCCAGCAAGCCAACAGGGGGATCGATCTACGAGCAGTACTTC
TRBJ2-5	.	TRBV2	.	CATSVMYQETQYF	TGTGCCACCAGCGTTATGTACCAAGAGACCCAGTACTTC
TRBJ2-6	.	TRBV5-4	.	CASSASSGANVLTF	TGTGCCAGCAGCGCCAGCTCTGGGGCCAACGTCCTGACTTTC
TRBJ1-5	.	TRBV5-8	.	CASSFSGGNQPQHF	TGTGCCAGCAGCTTCAGTGGGGGCAATCAGCCCCAGCATTTT
TRBJ2-2	.	TRBV11-2	.	CASSLALGAVGELFF	TGTGCCAGCAGCTTAGCGCTCGGCGCGGTCGGGGAGCTGTTTTTT
TRBJ2-7	.	TRBV5-1	.	CASSLGGTATYEQYF	TGCGCCAGCAGCTTGGGAGGGACGGCCACCTACGAGCAGTACTTC
TRBJ1-4	.	TRBV7-8	.	CASSLSRRLYNEKLFF	TGTGCCAGCAGCTTATCAAGGAGACTGTATAATGAAAAACTGTTTTTT
TRBJ2-7	.	TRBV7-9	.	CASSLAGLPYEQYF	TGTGCCAGCAGCTTAGCCGGACTGCCCTACGAGCAGTACTTC
TRBJ2-5	.	TRBV27	.	CASRQQETQYF	TGTGCCAGCCGGCAACAAGAGACCCAGTACTTC
TRBJ2-1	.	TRBV7-3	.	CASSFERGNEQFF	TGTGCCAGCAGCTTTGAGAGGGGAAATGAGCAGTTCTTC
TRBJ2-7	TRBD2	TRBV6-6	.	CASSPGTRAGEQYF	TGTGCCAGCAGTCCCGGGACTAGGGCGGGCGAGCAGTACTTC
TRBJ1-1	TRBD1	TRBV5-1	once	CASSPPRTGANTEAFF	TGCGCCAGCAGCCCTCCGCGGACAGGGGCGAACACTGAAGCTTTCTTT
TRBJ2-3	TRBD2	TRBV4-2	.	CASSPKAGTSGDSLGSTDTQYF	TGTGCCAGCAGCCCAAAAGCCGGGACTAGCGGAGACAGCTTGGGTAGCACAGATACGCAGTATTTT
TRBJ2-3	TRBD2	TRBV10-3	.	CAISPSGGGDTQYF	TGTGCCATCAGTCCGTCGGGGGGGGGTGATACGCAGTATTTT
TRBJ2-3	TRBD2	TRBV7-2	.	CASSLVLAGGPFTQYF	TGTGCCAGCAGCTTAGTATTAGCGGGAGGGCCGTTTACGCAGTATTTT
TRBJ1-1	TRBD1	TRBV28	.	CASSPGTVNTEAFF	TGTGCCAGCAGTCCCGGGACAGTTAACACTGAAGCTTTCTTT
TRBJ1-2	.	TRBV14	.	CASSQPGLYGYTF	TGTGCCAGCAGCCAACCCGGACTATATGGCTACACCTTC
TRBJ2-1	.	TRBV6-1	.	CASSEWVLPDEQFF	TGTGCCAGCAGTGAATGGGTTCTCCCCGATGAGCAGTTCTTC
TRBJ2-1	.	TRBV30	.	CAWSVLERSQFF	TGTGCCTGGAGTGTACTGGAACGATCTCAGTTCTTC
TRBJ1-5	.	TRBV5-1	.	CASSSGGGQQPQHF	TGCGCCAGCAGCTCCGGAGGGGGGCAGCAGCCCCAGCATTTT
TRBJ2-3	.	TRBV5-8	.	CASSLYIRTDTQYF	TGTGCCAGCAGCTTGTACATACGCACAGATACGCAGTATTTT
TRBJ2-7	TRBD2	TRBV18	.	CASSPLAGPYEQYF	TGTGCCAGCTCACCGTTAGCGGGCCCCTACGAGCAGTACTTC
TRBJ2-5	.	TRBV9	.	CASSVEADSIGEETQYF	TGTGCCAGCAGCGTAGAGGCCGACTCGATAGGGGAGGAGACCCAGTACTTC